This T cell receptor (beta chain) was captured in a study of T cells expressing NK-cell markers. Points from the study as a whole: Dominant NKG2C+ clonotypes in about 6 donors made up about 1.0-8% of CD8+ T cells. There were several donors in whom these clonotypes also led the CD3+CD56-NKG2C+ fraction.

TCRdb reprocessed the 5' RACE reads and reports one entry per CDR3 protein, with no DNA. In all, the sample yields 250,000 to 300,000 distinct CDR3 sequences. CDR1 is MNHNS and CDR2 is SASEGT in the germline V gene. This CDR3 region has 13 residues. With respect to this clonotype: The antigen is undetermined.

This TCR was recovered from a man younger than 35 in good health. The V and J genes are TRBV6-1 and TRBJ2-1; TCRdb reports TRBD1, a call that lacks DNA to check it against. The sequencing sample was made of blood T cells: a sorted CD56 or NKG2C T cell subset, CD4+ or CD8+ T cells, or bulk PBMC T cells (not recorded which). The CDR3 protein is CASKQGAWNEQFF.